Listed below are T cell receptor beta chains from one sample, sequenced in a study of shared clonotypes between healthy human individuals. The data were produced by immunoSEQ multiplex PCR, yet TCRdb's version contains in-frame clones alone and is incomplete. The repertoire holds approximately 1.5 million clones, with 98% as singletons. The sample was naive CD4+ T cells sorted from blood. The source of these receptors is a man aged 25 to 40 in good health. The CDR3 runs from the conserved cysteine through the conserved F or W. The D gene is left open where the match is weak. Size is omitted from some rows. Given values are once, few, many or a class for expanded clones.

>TRBD2|TRBV14|TRBJ2-5|NA
TGTGCCAGCAGCCAACGACTAGCGGGAGTCGAGACCCAGTACTTC
CASSQRLAGVETQYF
>TRBD2|TRBV7-2|TRBJ2-5|NA
TGTGCCAGCAGCTTACAAGCGGGGAGGGAGACCCAGTACTTC
CASSLQAGRETQYF
>TRBD2|TRBV18|TRBJ2-1|once
TGTGCCAGCTCACCAAACGGACTAGCGGTTAGCAATGAGCAGTTCTTC
CASSPNGLAVSNEQFF
>TRBD1|TRBV30|TRBJ2-5|NA
TGTGCCTGGAGTTCGGACAGGGGTATGAGGTTAGAGACCCAGTACTTC
CAWSSDRGMRLETQYF
>NA|TRBV5-1|TRBJ2-5|NA
TGCGCCAGCAGCTTGGAACAGGGAGGGTGGGAGACCCAGTACTTC
CASSLEQGGWETQYF
>NA|TRBV6-5|TRBJ2-7|NA
TGTGCCAGTAGTAAGGACGCTCAATCCTACGAGCAGTACTTC
CASSKDAQSYEQYF
>TRBD1|TRBV5-4|TRBJ2-3|NA
TGTGCCAGCAGCTTGGTGAGGGGGCAAGATACGCAGTATTTT
CASSLVRGQDTQYF
>TRBD2|TRBV9|TRBJ2-7|NA
TGTGCCAGCAGCGTAGGCGGGAGCGGCTCCTACGAGCAGTACTTC
CASSVGGSGSYEQYF
>NA|TRBV28|TRBJ1-2|NA
TGTGCCAGCAGCGAAAGGACAGTTCACTATGGCTACACCTTC
CASSERTVHYGYTF
>NA|TRBV7-9|TRBJ1-1|NA
TGTGCCAGCAGCTTCCAGGGGATTTCAGCAGCTTTCTTT
CASSFQGISAAFF
>NA|TRBV7-2|TRBJ2-1|once
TGTGCCAGCAGCTCCCAATGGGGCTCCTACAATGAGCAGTTCTTC
CASSSQWGSYNEQFF
>NA|TRBV7-2|TRBJ2-2|NA
TGTGCCAGCAGCTCCGGAGGGTGGGAGCTGTTTTTT
CASSSGGWELFF
>TRBD2|TRBV28|TRBJ2-7|NA
TGTGCCAGCAGTTTTAGCGGGCCACCCTACGAGCAGTACTTC
CASSFSGPPYEQYF
>TRBD1|TRBV7-9|TRBJ2-5|NA
TGTGCCAGCCGCTCGGACAGGGGGCAAGAGACCCAGTACTTC
CASRSDRGQETQYF
>NA|TRBV25-1|TRBJ2-1|NA
TGTGCCAGCAGTGATCCGGGCCCCAGCGGTGGTGAGCAGTTCTTC
CASSDPGPSGGEQFF
>NA|TRBV29-1|TRBJ1-1|NA
TGCAGCGTTAGTGATGGGGGATGGATCACTGAAGCTTTCTTT
CSVSDGGWITEAFF
>TRBD2|TRBV19|TRBJ2-4|NA
TGTGCCAGTACCGAGGGAGGGTCCCGAAACATTCAGTACTTC
CASTEGGSRNIQYF
>NA|TRBV27|TRBJ2-7|once
TGTGCCAGCAGTTTAGACGGGACCTCCTACGAGCAGTACTTC
CASSLDGTSYEQYF
>NA|TRBV18|TRBJ1-5|NA
TGTGCCAGCTCTGGCACCCACTTGAGTGGTCAGCCCCAGCATTTT
CASSGTHLSGQPQHF
>NA|TRBV5-5|TRBJ2-1|NA
TGTGCCAGCAGCATCACAGGTAGCTCCTACAATGAGCAGTTCTTC
CASSITGSSYNEQFF
>NA|TRBV18|TRBJ1-3|NA
TGTGCCAGCTCCCCAATAAAGGGAAACACCATATATTTT
CASSPIKGNTIYF
>NA|TRBV7-2|TRBJ2-5|NA
TGTGCCAGCAGCTCAAGAACCCAAGAGACCCAGTACTTC
CASSSRTQETQYF
>NA|TRBV29-1|TRBJ2-7|NA
TGCAGCGTTGATTTTTCGGGGGCTAGCGGTACCTACGAGCAGTACTTC
CSVDFSGASGTYEQYF
>NA|TRBV18|TRBJ1-4|NA
TGTGCCAGCTCACCTCAATTAGCAACTAATGAAAAACTGTTTTTT
CASSPQLATNEKLFF
>NA|TRBV5-1|TRBJ2-7|NA
TGCGCCAGCAGCTTGTGGGAGTGGGCTATTAGTCCGTACGAGCAGTACTTC
CASSLWEWAISPYEQYF
>NA|TRBV10-3|TRBJ2-6|NA
TGTGCCATCAGACAGGGTCCTGGGGCCAACGTCCTGACTTTC
CAIRQGPGANVLTF
>TRBD2|TRBV6-1|TRBJ2-7|NA
TGTGCCAGCCGTTGGACTAGCGGGACCTACGAGCAGTACTTC
CASRWTSGTYEQYF
>NA|TRBV30|TRBJ1-3|NA
TGTGCCTGGAGTGTACCGGGTTTCTCTGGAAACACCATATATTTT
CAWSVPGFSGNTIYF
>TRBD2|TRBV9|TRBJ2-1|NA
TGTGCCAGCAGCTCGCCTAGCTGGGCGGGAGTATACAATGAGCAGTTCTTC
CASSSPSWAGVYNEQFF
>TRBD2|TRBV6-5|TRBJ2-1|NA
TGTGCCAGCAGGGCGGGACTAGCGATCAATGAGCAGTTCTTC
CASRAGLAINEQFF
>NA|TRBV7-2|TRBJ2-1|NA
TGTGCCAGCAGCTTAAACGGGTTTGAGCAGTTCTTC
CASSLNGFEQFF
>NA|TRBV10-3|TRBJ2-7|NA
TGTGCCATCAGTGAGTCAACAGGCCAGAGCTCCTACGAGCAGTACTTC
CAISESTGQSSYEQYF
>NA|TRBV5-6|TRBJ2-1|NA
TGTGCCAGCAACACACTAAGTAAGAACTACAATGAGCAGTTCTTC
CASNTLSKNYNEQFF
>TRBD1|TRBV2|TRBJ1-1|NA
TGTGCCAGCAGGGGACAGCTGAACACTGAAGCTTTCTTT
CASRGQLNTEAFF
>NA|TRBV5-1|TRBJ2-2|NA
TGCGCCAGCAGCTTGGACAGGACGTACACCGGGGAGCTGTTTTTT
CASSLDRTYTGELFF
>NA|TRBV5-1|TRBJ2-3|NA
TGCGCCAGCAGCTTTCTGGGACGGAGCACAGATACGCAGTATTTT
CASSFLGRSTDTQYF
>NA|TRBV6-5|TRBJ2-1|NA
TGTGCCACCGCACAGACGGGACTTGCACACAATGAGCAGTTCTTC
CATAQTGLAHNEQFF
>NA|TRBV5-1|TRBJ1-2|NA
TGCGCCAGCAGCAGTCCCAGCAACTATGGCTACACCTTC
CASSSPSNYGYTF
>NA|TRBV18|TRBJ2-5|once
TGTGCCAGCTCACCATCCGGGAGACGGCAAGAGACCCAGTACTTC
CASSPSGRRQETQYF
>NA|TRBV18|TRBJ1-1|NA
TGTGCCAGCTCACCAATGGGGGGCACTGAAGCTTTCTTT
CASSPMGGTEAFF